The rows below give T cell receptor beta chains drawn from one sample of a study of blood T cell repertoires in COVID-19. Clones were read by immunoSEQ multiplex PCR, and TCRdb kept only the in-frame ones, dropping some. This sample carries 70,000 to 95,000 clones, 85% of them seen once, and the ten largest clones take 10% to 15%. The source material was peripheral blood. All receptors derive from a woman between 65 and 79 years old with active or convalescent COVID-19. Each CDR3 is given with its conserved first and last residue. Each record gives: clone size, V gene, J gene, D gene, CDR3 protein, CDR3 DNA. D genes are given only for firm matches. Size is omitted from some rows. Given values are once, few, many or a class for expanded clones.

>.|TRBV10-3|TRBJ1-6|.
CAISLAGPRGSPLHF
TGTGCCATCAGTTTGGCAGGCCCCCGGGGTTCACCCCTCCACTTT
>.|TRBV11-3|TRBJ1-3|TRBD1
CASSPGTGVGNTIYF
TGTGCCAGCAGCCCGGGGACAGGGGTCGGAAACACCATATATTTT
>.|TRBV5-1|TRBJ2-3|.
CASSFSLSTDTQYF
TGCGCCAGCAGCTTTTCACTAAGCACAGATACGCAGTATTTT
>.|TRBV9|TRBJ1-6|.
CASSVTTRNNSPLHF
TGTGCCAGCAGTGTCACAACTAGAAATAATTCACCCCTCCACTTT
>.|TRBV7-8|TRBJ2-3|TRBD2
CASSWYAAGRTDTQYF
TGTGCCAGCAGCTGGTATGCAGCGGGGCGCACAGATACGCAGTATTTT
>once|TRBV5-1|TRBJ2-3|.
CASSLGGGLALTDTQYF
TGCGCCAGCAGCCTCGGGGGAGGTCTAGCGCTAACAGATACGCAGTATTTT
>.|TRBV3-1/TRBV3-2|TRBJ2-1|TRBD2
CASSGLAVSYNEQFF
TGTGCCAGCAGCGGACTAGCGGTCTCCTACAATGAGCAGTTCTTC
>.|TRBV6-1|TRBJ2-7|TRBD1
CASSEAPRGQYEQYF
TGTGCCAGCAGTGAAGCACCCAGGGGGCAGTACGAGCAGTACTTC
>.|TRBV7-2|TRBJ1-2|.
CASSLESYGYTF
TGTGCCAGCAGCTTAGAGAGCTATGGCTACACCTTC
>.|TRBV28|TRBJ1-5|.
CASSSGRGTSPVDQPQHF
TGTGCCAGCAGCAGCGGTAGGGGGACGAGCCCCGTCGATCAGCCCCAGCATTTT
>.|TRBV2|TRBJ2-7|.
CASSLDSYEQYF
TGTGCCAGCAGTCTAGACTCCTACGAGCAGTACTTC
>.|TRBV11-2|TRBJ2-1|.
CASSLGQNEQFF
TGTGCCAGCAGCTTAGGCCAGAATGAGCAGTTCTTC
>.|TRBV7-2|TRBJ2-3|TRBD2
CASSLRLAGGQDTQYF
TGTGCCAGCAGCTTGAGACTAGCGGGGGGTCAAGATACGCAGTATTTT
>.|TRBV28|TRBJ1-4|.
CASRTANEKLFF
TGTGCCAGCAGGACAGCTAATGAAAAACTGTTTTTT
>.|TRBV3-1/TRBV3-2|TRBJ1-1|.
CASSQAPGVNTEAFF
TGTGCCAGCAGCCAGGCCCCAGGGGTCAACACTGAAGCTTTCTTT
>.|TRBV4-1|TRBJ1-2|TRBD1
CASSDGDAGGFDGYTF
TGCGCCAGCAGCGACGGAGACGCAGGGGGGTTTGATGGCTACACCTTC
>.|TRBV2|TRBJ1-2|.
CASSEGGLRGGYTF
TGTGCCAGCAGTGAAGGGGGTTTACGGGGTGGCTACACCTTC
>.|TRBV24-1|TRBJ1-2|TRBD1
CATSETGGGAGHTF
TGTGCCACCAGTGAGACAGGGGGCGGAGCGGGCCACACCTTC
>.|TRBV7-2|TRBJ2-2|.
CASSSTGTNTGELFF
TGTGCCAGCAGCTCGACAGGTACCAACACCGGGGAGCTGTTTTTT
>.|TRBV6-1|TRBJ1-2|.
CASSEALRSVGGSGYTF
TGTGCCAGCAGTGAAGCGCTTCGCAGTGTGGGGGGAAGTGGCTACACCTTC
>once|TRBV15|TRBJ2-3|.
CATSRAGGTDTQYF
TGTGCCACCAGCAGAGCGGGGGGCACAGATACGCAGTATTTT
>few|TRBV5-1|TRBJ2-7|TRBD1
CASSLEQGWYEQYF
TGCGCCAGCAGCTTGGAACAGGGGTGGTACGAGCAGTACTTC
>.|TRBV2|TRBJ1-4|.
CASRGRATTNEKLFF
TGTGCCAGCAGAGGCAGGGCGACAACTAATGAAAAACTGTTTTTT
>.|TRBV5-1|TRBJ1-6|.
CASSLGDTNSPLHF
TGCGCCAGCAGCTTGGGGGACACGAATTCACCCCTCCACTTT
>.|TRBV10-3|TRBJ1-1|.
CATTILQDPAEAFF
TGTGCCACCACAATCCTACAGGACCCGGCTGAAGCTTTCTTT
>once|TRBV6-4|TRBJ1-2|.
CASSFAPGLGYGYTF
TGTGCCAGCAGTTTCGCGCCGGGTCTTGGGTATGGCTACACCTTC
>.|TRBV18|TRBJ1-2|.
CASSRANYGYTF
TGTGCCAGCTCACGGGCAAACTATGGCTACACCTTC
>.|TRBV3-1/TRBV3-2|TRBJ1-6|TRBD1
CASSQGRTGLLESPLHF
TGTGCCAGCAGCCAAGGCCGGACAGGGTTGCTCGAGTCACCCCTCCACTTT
>once|TRBV19|TRBJ2-2|TRBD1
CASSMWGTGGTGELFF
TGTGCCAGTAGTATGTGGGGGACAGGGGGCACCGGGGAGCTGTTTTTT
>.|TRBV5-1|TRBJ1-1|TRBD1
CASSFRDREETEAFF
TGCGCCAGCAGCTTCCGGGACAGGGAAGAGACTGAAGCTTTCTTT
>.|TRBV6-5|TRBJ2-5|.
CASSYGSSRQETQYF
TGTGCCAGCAGTTACGGTAGTAGTCGACAAGAGACCCAGTACTTC
>.|TRBV24-1|TRBJ2-1|TRBD2
CATSDLGTSGGSYNEQFF
TGTGCCACCAGTGATTTGGGGACTAGCGGGGGCTCCTACAATGAGCAGTTCTTC
>.|TRBV2|TRBJ1-1|.
CASSEALGGTEAFF
TGTGCCAGCAGTGAAGCGCTTGGAGGGACTGAAGCTTTCTTT
>.|TRBV5-1|TRBJ1-1|.
CASSLEVAGGNTEAFF
TGCGCCAGCAGCTTGGAAGTAGCGGGGGGGAACACTGAAGCTTTCTTT
>.|TRBV3-1/TRBV3-2|TRBJ2-2|.
CASSQDLAGRRGTGELFF
TGTGCCAGCAGCCAAGATTTGGCGGGCCGTCGAGGCACCGGGGAGCTGTTTTTT
>.|TRBV7-2|TRBJ2-1|.
CASSFQGFEQFF
TGTGCCAGCAGCTTTCAGGGGTTTGAGCAGTTCTTC
>few|TRBV5-1|TRBJ2-2|.
CASSLGSTGELFF
TGCGCCAGCAGCCTAGGATCAACCGGGGAGCTGTTTTTT
>.|TRBV5-1|TRBJ2-7|TRBD1
CASSLQPGTDYEQYF
TGCGCCAGCAGCCTCCAACCCGGGACAGATTACGAGCAGTACTTC
>.|TRBV28|TRBJ1-5|.
CASSRDNNQPQHF
TGTGCCAGCAGTCGGGACAATAATCAGCCCCAGCATTTT
>.|TRBV11-2|TRBJ1-2|.
CASSVTAHRTANYGYTF
TGTGCCAGCAGCGTTACCGCCCACAGGACCGCCAACTATGGCTACACCTTC
>.|TRBV7-2|TRBJ2-7|.
CASSLQFGGLQEQYF
TGTGCCAGCAGCTTACAATTCGGGGGGCTGCAAGAGCAGTACTTC
>.|TRBV6-5|TRBJ1-2|TRBD1
CASGTTGGYGYTF
TGTGCCAGCGGAACGACAGGGGGCTATGGCTACACCTTC
>.|TRBV4-3|TRBJ2-7|TRBD1
CASSQKTGDEQYF
TGCGCCAGCAGCCAAAAAACAGGGGACGAGCAGTACTTC
>.|TRBV7-8|TRBJ2-7|TRBD1
CASSLGSGTGGYEQYF
TGTGCCAGCAGCTTAGGGAGCGGGACAGGGGGATACGAGCAGTACTTC
>.|TRBV5-1|TRBJ2-5|TRBD1
CASSRTQRDRVWETQYF
TGCGCCAGCAGCCGAACACAGAGGGACAGGGTTTGGGAGACCCAGTACTTC
>.|TRBV19|TRBJ2-7|.
CASSNRQGYEQYF
TGTGCCAGTAGTAACCGCCAGGGGTACGAGCAGTACTTC
>.|TRBV18|TRBJ2-6|TRBD1
CASSLFASGQIVSGANVLTF
TGTGCCAGCTCACTTTTTGCCTCGGGACAGATCGTGTCGGGGGCCAACGTCCTGACTTTC
>.|TRBV28|TRBJ2-7|TRBD1
CASSLTVGQGDNEQYF
TGTGCCAGCAGTCTAACCGTGGGACAGGGGGACAACGAGCAGTACTTC
>.|TRBV2|TRBJ2-2|.
CASRASPTGELFF
TGTGCCAGCAGAGCCTCCCCGACCGGGGAGCTGTTTTTT
>.|TRBV4-3|TRBJ2-3|.
CASSQDIGDTDTQYF
TGCGCCAGCAGCCAAGATATCGGGGACACAGATACGCAGTATTTT
>.|TRBV10-3|TRBJ1-2|.
CATKTGSTNYGYTF
TGTGCCACCAAAACAGGGAGTACTAACTATGGCTACACCTTC
>.|TRBV15|TRBJ2-1|.
CATSRDVKPAGNEQFF
TGTGCCACCAGCAGAGACGTAAAGCCCGCAGGGAATGAGCAGTTCTTC
>.|TRBV29-1|TRBJ2-4|.
CSVGLENIQYF
TGCAGCGTTGGACTAGAAAACATTCAGTACTTC
>once|TRBV7-2|TRBJ2-5|.
CASSLGLLRGSQGTQYF
TGTGCCAGCAGCTTAGGGCTTCTGAGGGGGAGTCAGGGGACCCAGTACTTC
>.|TRBV10-3|TRBJ1-5|.
CAISESGTSNQPQHF
TGTGCCATCAGTGAGTCCGGGACAAGCAATCAGCCCCAGCATTTT
>.|TRBV19|TRBJ2-7|.
CASSPVGPGGGYEQYF
TGTGCCAGTAGTCCCGTTGGCCCAGGGGGAGGCTACGAGCAGTACTTC
>.|TRBV5-1|TRBJ2-3|TRBD1
CASRGTGTTDTQYF
TGCGCCAGCAGAGGGACAGGGACCACAGATACGCAGTATTTT
>.|TRBV18|TRBJ1-5|TRBD1
CASSPLGQGASNQPQHF
TGTGCCAGCTCACCTCTGGGACAGGGGGCCTCCAATCAGCCCCAGCATTTT
>.|TRBV6-2/TRBV6-3|TRBJ2-1|TRBD2
CASSFYVLPVSGGAYNEQFF
TGTGCCAGCAGTTTCTACGTCCTTCCCGTTAGCGGGGGGGCGTACAATGAGCAGTTCTTC
>.|TRBV5-1|TRBJ1-3|.
CASSSASSGNTIYF
TGCGCCAGCAGCTCCGCCAGCTCTGGAAACACCATATATTTT